This T cell receptor beta chain was sequenced for a study of blood T cell repertoires in COVID-19 (dated by TCRdb to about 2020). With respect to the entire study: Samples from collaborators originated in the United States, Italy and Spain and spanned both the acute and convalescent phases of COVID-19. The repertoires were made available in a free public database intended to serve as a resource for research on the immune response to SARS-CoV-2. Subjects who had been exposed to COVID-19, were actively infected with it, or had recovered from it provided the deeply sampled blood TCRbeta repertoires that made up the dataset. A de-identified subject ID, COVID-19 status, age in years and sex were almost always included in the sample metadata. The samples were drawn from two sources: the first 160 participants of the ongoing ImmuneRACE study, and 1,254 subjects contributed by 6 global collaborators. The prospective study material was composed of cDNA or gDNA derived from T cells, B-cell-depleted T cells, or PBMCs. Where HLA class I and class II types were available, the types were taken from metadata supplied by the sample provider, not from assay-based typing.

Relative to germline, V is missing 2 bases and J is missing 6 bases, with 8 bases of the junction outside any gene match. CDR1 and CDR2 are drawn from the germline V gene: SGHDT, YYEEEE. Including the terminal cysteine and phenylalanine, the CDR3 comprises 15 residues. Kept here is only the CDR3 DNA, which spans 45 bases and is read in frame from base 1. With regard to this clone: Its binding antigen is unknown. No quality values exist for individual bases; no much larger clone is one base distant.

TCRbeta CDR3 regions were amplified from genomic DNA using the immunoSEQ Assay, a bias-controlled multiplex PCR. The study's processing was this. Within the assay, amplification of reference gene primers was used to estimate how many nucleated cells each sample contained. To quantify the absolute abundance of each unique TCRbeta CDR3 rearrangement, sequence reads were collapsed and filtered. For each sample, productive Simpson clonality was calculated as the square root of Simpson's diversity index across productive rearrangements. The table was pulled from immuneACCESS by TCRdb, which kept in-frame rearrangements only. Such tables lose some clones; where checked, under half of the loss comes from unresolved V genes, and the rest has no known cause. The DNA gave D and trimming, while V, J and clone size come from that table. A total of over 70,000 clones appear in this sample, approximately 89% of them only once. The ten biggest clones cover just over 2.5% of the sample.

Here is what the overall study found, with its caveats: How much clinical and demographic metadata was included differed by source and by participant, and the metadata was provided uncurated.

In Seattle, one collaborating source enrolled patients while the infection was active and tracked those patients longitudinally over the course of disease. Whole blood was collected in K2EDTA tubes by collaborating institutions according to the institutions' own protocols. For TCRbeta analysis, collaborators shipped samples as frozen whole blood, isolated PBMCs, or DNA extracted from either of those sample types. The sequence joins TRBV5-6 to TRBJ1-2; 9 of the junction bases match TRBD1. Sequenced material: peripheral blood. This receptor was identified in a man aged 45-60 years with COVID-19, enrolled during active disease. The CDR3: CASSFRDREAHGYTF. The sequenced DNA: TGTGCCAGCAGCTTCCGGGACAGGGAGGCTCATGGCTACACCTTC.